This T cell receptor (beta chain) stems from a study of T cells after yellow fever vaccination. The table lists this clonotype with many counts. The antigen remains unidentified. The V and J ends lost 2 bases and 1 base, in that order; junction bases with no gene match: 9. The CDR3 contains 16 residues. Germline V lookup: CDR1 DFQATT, CDR2 SNEGSKA (reference sequence). 5'RACE template switching added a universal primer site and UMIs to TCR cDNA. One entry per CDR3 protein results from TCRdb running MiXCR on the 5' RACE reads. The sample comprises roughly 120,000 distinct CDR3 sequences, under 8.5% of which are singletons, and around 2.6% rests with the top ten. Whole-study results and caveats: Abundant clonotypes from the bulk population could get into FACS-sorted repertoires as contaminants. The secondary response was weaker but peaked faster, day 5 versus 15.

The sequence was obtained from a young man who received the YFV17D yellow fever vaccine. The chain combines TRBV20-1 with TRBJ2-3, with 7 bases aligning to TRBD2. The specimen was CD4+ T cells sorted from PBMCs, collected more than 8 days after the first yellow fever vaccination. CDR3 coding DNA: TGCAGTGCTAGACCCCTAGGACTAGGCGGCACAGATACGCAGTATTTT. Translating gives CSARPLGLGGTDTQYF.